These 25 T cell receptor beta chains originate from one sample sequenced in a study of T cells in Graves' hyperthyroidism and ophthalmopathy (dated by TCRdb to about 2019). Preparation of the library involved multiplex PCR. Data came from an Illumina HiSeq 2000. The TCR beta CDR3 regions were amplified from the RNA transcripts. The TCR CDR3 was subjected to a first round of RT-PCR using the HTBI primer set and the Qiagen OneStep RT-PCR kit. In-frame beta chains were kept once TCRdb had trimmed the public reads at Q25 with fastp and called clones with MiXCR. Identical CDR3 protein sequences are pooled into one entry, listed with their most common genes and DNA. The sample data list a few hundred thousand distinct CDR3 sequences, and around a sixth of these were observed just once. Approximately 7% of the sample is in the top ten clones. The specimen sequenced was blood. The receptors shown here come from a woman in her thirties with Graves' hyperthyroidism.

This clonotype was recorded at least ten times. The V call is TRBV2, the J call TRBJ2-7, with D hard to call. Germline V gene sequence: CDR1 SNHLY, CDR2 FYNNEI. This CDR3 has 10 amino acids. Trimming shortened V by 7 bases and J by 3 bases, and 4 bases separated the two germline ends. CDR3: CASKNYEQYF. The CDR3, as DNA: TGTGCCAGCAAGAACTACGAGCAGTACTTC.

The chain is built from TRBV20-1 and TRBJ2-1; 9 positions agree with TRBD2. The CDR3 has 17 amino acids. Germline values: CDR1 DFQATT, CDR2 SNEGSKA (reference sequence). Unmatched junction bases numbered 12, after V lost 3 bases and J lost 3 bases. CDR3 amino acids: CSASSHDAGGHYNEQFF. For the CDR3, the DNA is TGCAGTGCTAGCAGCCACGACGCGGGAGGGCACTACAATGAGCAGTTCTTC.

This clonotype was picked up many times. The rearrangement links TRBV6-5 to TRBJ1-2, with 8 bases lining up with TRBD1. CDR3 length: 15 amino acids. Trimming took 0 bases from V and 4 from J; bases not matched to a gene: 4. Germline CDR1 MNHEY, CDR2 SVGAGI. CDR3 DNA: TGTGCCAGCAGTTACTCGTCAGGGGGCGGCTATGGCTACACCTTC. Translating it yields CASSYSSGGGYGYTF.

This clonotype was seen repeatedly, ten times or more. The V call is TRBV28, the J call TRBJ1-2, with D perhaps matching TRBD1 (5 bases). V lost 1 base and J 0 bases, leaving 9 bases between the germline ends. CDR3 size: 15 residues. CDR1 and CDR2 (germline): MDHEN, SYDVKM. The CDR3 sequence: CASSLSSGSNYGYTF. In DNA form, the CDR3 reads TGTGCCAGCAGTTTATCCTCAGGGTCTAACTATGGCTACACCTTC.

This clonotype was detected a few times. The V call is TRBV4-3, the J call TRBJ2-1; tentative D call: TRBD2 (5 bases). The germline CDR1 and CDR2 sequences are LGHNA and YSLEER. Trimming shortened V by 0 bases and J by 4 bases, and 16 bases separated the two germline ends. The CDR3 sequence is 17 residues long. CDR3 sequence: CASSQDRAAPTYNEQFF. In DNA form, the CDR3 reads TGCGCCAGCAGCCAAGATCGAGCGGCCCCCACGTACAATGAGCAGTTCTTC.

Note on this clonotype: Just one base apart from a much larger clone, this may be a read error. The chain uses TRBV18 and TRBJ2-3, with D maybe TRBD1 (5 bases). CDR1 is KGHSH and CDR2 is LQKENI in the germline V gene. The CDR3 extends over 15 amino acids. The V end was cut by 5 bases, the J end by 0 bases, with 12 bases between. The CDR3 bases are TGTGCCAGCTCAGCAAAGACAGCTAGCACAGATACGCAGTATTTT. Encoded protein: CASSAKTASTDTQYF.

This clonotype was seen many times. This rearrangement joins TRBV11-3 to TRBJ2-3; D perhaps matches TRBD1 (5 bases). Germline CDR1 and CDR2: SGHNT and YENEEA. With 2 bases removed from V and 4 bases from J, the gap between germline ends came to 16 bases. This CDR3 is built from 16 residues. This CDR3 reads CASSLRSGMGADTQYF. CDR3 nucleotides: TGTGCCAGCAGCTTACGGTCAGGGATGGGTGCAGATACGCAGTATTTT.

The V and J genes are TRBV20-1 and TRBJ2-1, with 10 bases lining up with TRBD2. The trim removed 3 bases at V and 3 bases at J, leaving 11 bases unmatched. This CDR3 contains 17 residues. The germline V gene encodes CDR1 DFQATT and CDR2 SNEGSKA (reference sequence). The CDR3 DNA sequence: TGCAGTGCTAGGGACGGAACTAGCGGGATAGACTACAATGAGCAGTTCTTC. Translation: CSARDGTSGIDYNEQFF.

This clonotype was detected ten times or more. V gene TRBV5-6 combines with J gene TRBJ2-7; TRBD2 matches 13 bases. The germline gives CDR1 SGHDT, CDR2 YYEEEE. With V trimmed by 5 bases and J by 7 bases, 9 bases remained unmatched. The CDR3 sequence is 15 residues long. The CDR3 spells CASSPRTSGSWEQYF. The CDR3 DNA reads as TGTGCCAGCAGTCCTCGGACTAGCGGGAGTTGGGAGCAGTACTTC. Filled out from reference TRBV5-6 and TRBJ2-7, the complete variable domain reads DAGVTQSPTHLIKTRGQQVTLRCSPKSGHDTVSWYQQALGQGPQFIFQYYEEEERQRGNFPDRFSGHQFPNYSSELNVNALLLGDSALYLCASSPRTSGSWEQYFGPGTRLTVT.

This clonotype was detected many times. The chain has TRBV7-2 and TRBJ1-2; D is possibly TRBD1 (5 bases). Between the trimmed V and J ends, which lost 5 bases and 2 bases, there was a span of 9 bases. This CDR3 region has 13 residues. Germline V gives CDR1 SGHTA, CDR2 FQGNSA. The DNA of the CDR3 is TGTGCCAGCAGCCAGGCAGGGAACTATGGCTACACCTTC. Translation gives CASSQAGNYGYTF.

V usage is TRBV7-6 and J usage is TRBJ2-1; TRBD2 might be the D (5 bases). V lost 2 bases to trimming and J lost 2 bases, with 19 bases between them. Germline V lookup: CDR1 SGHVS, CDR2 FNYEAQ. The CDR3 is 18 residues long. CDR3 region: CASSLFPPLGEAYNEQFF. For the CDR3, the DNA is TGTGCCAGCAGCTTATTTCCCCCCCTGGGAGAAGCCTACAATGAGCAGTTCTTC.

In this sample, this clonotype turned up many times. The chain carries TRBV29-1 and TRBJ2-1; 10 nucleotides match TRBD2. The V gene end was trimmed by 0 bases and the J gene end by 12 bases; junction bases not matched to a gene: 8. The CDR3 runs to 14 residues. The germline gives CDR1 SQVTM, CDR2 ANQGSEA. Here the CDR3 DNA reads TGCAGCGTTGAAGACACCGGGACTAGCGACCGGCAGTTCTTC. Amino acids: CSVEDTGTSDRQFF.

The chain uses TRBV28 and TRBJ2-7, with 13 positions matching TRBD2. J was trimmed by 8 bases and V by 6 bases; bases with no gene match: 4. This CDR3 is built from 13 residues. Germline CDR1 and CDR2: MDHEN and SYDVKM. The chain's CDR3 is CASSRTSGSQQYF. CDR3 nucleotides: TGTGCCAGCAGCCGGACTAGCGGGAGTCAGCAGTACTTC.

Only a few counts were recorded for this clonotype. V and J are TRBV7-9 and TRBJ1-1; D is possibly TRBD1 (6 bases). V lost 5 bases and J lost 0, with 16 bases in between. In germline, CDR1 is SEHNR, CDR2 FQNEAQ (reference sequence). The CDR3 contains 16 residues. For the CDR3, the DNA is TGTGCCAGCAGCCGGGGGCTCCTGCCCGTGAACACTGAAGCTTTCTTT. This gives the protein CASSRGLLPVNTEAFF.

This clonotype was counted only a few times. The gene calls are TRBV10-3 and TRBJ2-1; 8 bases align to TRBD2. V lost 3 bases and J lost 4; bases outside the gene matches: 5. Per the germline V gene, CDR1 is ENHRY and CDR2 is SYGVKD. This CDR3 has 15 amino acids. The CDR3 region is CAISDREGVYNEQFF. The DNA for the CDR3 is TGTGCCATCAGTGATCGGGAGGGGGTATACAATGAGCAGTTCTTC.

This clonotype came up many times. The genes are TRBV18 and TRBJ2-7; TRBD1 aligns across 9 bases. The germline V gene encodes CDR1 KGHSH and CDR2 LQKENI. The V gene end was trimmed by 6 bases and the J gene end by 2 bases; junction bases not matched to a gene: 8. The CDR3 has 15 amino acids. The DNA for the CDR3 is TGTGCCAGCTCGAATGGACAGGGGTTTGCCTACGAGCAGTACTTC. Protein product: CASSNGQGFAYEQYF.

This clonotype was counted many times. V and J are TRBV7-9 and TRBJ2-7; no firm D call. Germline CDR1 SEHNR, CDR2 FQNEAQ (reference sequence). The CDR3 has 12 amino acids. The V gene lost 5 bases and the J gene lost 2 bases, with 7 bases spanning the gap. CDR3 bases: TGTGCCAGCAGCCCGGAACCCTACGAGCAGTACTTC. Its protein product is CASSPEPYEQYF.

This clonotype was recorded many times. For the CDR3, the DNA is TGTGCCAGCAGACCAATCTCAGATACGCAGTATTTT. This codes for CASRPISDTQYF. This chain uses TRBV27 with TRBJ2-3; no definite D call. V was clipped by 6 bases and J by 4 bases, with 8 bases between them. The germline V gene encodes CDR1 MNHEY and CDR2 SMNVEV (reference sequence). This CDR3 contains 12 residues.

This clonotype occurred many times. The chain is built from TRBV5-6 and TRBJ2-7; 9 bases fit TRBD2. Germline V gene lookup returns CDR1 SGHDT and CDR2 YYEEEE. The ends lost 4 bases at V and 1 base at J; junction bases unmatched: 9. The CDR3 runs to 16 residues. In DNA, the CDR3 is TGTGCCAGCAGCCCATTTGCGGGAGGGCCTTCCTACGAGCAGTACTTC. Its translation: CASSPFAGGPSYEQYF.

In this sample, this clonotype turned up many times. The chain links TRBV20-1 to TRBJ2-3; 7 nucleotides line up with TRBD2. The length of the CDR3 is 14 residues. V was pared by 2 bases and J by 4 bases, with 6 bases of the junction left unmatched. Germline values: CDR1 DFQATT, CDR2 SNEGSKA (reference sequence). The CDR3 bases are TGCAGTGCTAGAATGCGGGAGCGGGCAGATACGCAGTATTTT. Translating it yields CSARMRERADTQYF.

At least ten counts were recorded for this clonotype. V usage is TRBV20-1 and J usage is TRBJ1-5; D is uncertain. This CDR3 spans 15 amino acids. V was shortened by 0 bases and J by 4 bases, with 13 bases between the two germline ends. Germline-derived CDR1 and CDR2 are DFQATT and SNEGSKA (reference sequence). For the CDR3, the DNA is TGCAGTGCTAGAGACGCAGCAACAGTAAATCAGCCCCAGCATTTT. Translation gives CSARDAATVNQPQHF.

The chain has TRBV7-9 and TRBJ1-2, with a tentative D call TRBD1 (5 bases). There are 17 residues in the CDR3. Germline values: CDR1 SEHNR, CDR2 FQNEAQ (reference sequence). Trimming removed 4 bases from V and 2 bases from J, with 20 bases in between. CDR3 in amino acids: CASSYPRTGGANYGYTF. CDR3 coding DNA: TGTGCCAGCAGCTACCCCCGCACAGGAGGGGCAAACTATGGCTACACCTTC.

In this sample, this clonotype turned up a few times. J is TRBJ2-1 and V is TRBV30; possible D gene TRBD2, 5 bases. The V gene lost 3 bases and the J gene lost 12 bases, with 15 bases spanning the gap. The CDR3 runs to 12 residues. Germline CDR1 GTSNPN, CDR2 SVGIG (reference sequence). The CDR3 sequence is CAWRSFRDMQFF. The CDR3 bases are TGTGCCTGGAGATCCTTCCGGGATATGCAGTTCTTC.

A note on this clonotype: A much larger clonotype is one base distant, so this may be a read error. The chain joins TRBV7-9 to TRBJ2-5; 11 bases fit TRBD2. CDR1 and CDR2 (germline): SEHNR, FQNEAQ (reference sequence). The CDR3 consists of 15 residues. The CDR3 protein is CTSSLTSGSGETQYF. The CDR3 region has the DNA TGTACCAGCAGCCTTACTAGCGGGAGTGGTGAGACCCAGTACTTC.

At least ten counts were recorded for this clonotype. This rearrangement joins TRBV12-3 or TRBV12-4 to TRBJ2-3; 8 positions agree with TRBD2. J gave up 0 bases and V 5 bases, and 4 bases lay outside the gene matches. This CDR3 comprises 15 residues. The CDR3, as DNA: TGTGCCAGCAGTGAATCTAGCGGGAGCACAGATACGCAGTATTTT. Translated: CASSESSGSTDTQYF.